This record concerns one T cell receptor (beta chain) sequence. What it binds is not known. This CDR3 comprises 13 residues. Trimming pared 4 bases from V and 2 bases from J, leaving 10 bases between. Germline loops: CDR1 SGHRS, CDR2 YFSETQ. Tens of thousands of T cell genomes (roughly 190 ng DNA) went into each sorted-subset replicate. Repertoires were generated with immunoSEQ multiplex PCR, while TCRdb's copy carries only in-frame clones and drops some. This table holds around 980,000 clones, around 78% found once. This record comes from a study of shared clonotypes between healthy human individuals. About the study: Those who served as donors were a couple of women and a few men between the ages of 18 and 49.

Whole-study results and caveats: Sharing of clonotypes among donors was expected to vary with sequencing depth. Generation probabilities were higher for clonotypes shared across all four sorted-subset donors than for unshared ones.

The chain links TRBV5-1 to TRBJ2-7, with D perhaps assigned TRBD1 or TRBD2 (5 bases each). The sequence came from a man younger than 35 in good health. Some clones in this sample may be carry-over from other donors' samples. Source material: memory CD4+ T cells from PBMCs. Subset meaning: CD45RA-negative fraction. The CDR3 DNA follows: TGCGCCAGCAGCCGGGACGGTACCTACGAGCAGTACTTC. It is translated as CASSRDGTYEQYF.